Shown below are 22 T cell receptor beta chains from a single sample sequenced in a study of technical replicates of blood from a handful of donors. The repertoire was sequenced with immunoSEQ multiplex PCR; TCRdb's copy has only in-frame clones and lacks some. This sample has tens of thousands of clones, with more than 85% found just once. The sample consisted of T cells isolated from PBMCs. These receptors came from a human donor in good health.

The chain uses TRBV6-6 and TRBJ1-5; 7 positions match TRBD1. The CDR3 runs 14 residues. CDR1 is MNHNY, CDR2 SVGAGI, per germline (reference sequence). J gave up 9 bases and V 5 bases, and 10 bases lay outside the gene matches. CDR3 amino acids: CASSARQGPLPQHF. The CDR3 coding sequence is TGTGCCAGCAGTGCGAGACAGGGTCCTCTGCCCCAGCATTTT.

The chain is built from TRBV27 and TRBJ1-2, with 8 bases matching TRBD1. The CDR3 contains 13 residues. V lost 7 bases to trimming and J lost 8 bases; unmatched junction nucleotides: 9. Germline values: CDR1 MNHEY, CDR2 SMNVEV (reference sequence). The CDR3 loop is CASTPDRDRGYTF. In nucleotides, the CDR3 is TGTGCCAGCACCCCGGACAGGGATCGCGGCTACACCTTC.

The CDR3 region has the DNA TGTGCCAGCAGCCAAGATAAGGGACAGGTCATCTACGAGCAGTACTTC. It translates to CASSQDKGQVIYEQYF. The chain employs TRBV4-2 and TRBJ2-7; 8 bases are a match to TRBD1. Germline V gives CDR1 LGHNA, CDR2 YNFKEQ. CDR3 length: 16 residues. V was pared by 0 bases and J by 3 bases, with 7 bases of the junction left unmatched.

The chain uses TRBV7-2 and TRBJ1-2; D gene ambiguous. The V end lost 6 bases, the J end lost 3 bases, and 20 bases lay between the germline ends. CDR3 length: 16 residues. From germline, CDR1 is SGHTA and CDR2 FQGNSA. The CDR3 is CASSRLKRARYYGYTF. CDR3 sequence (DNA): TGTGCCAGCAGTCGTCTTAAGAGGGCTAGGTACTATGGCTACACCTTC.

CDR3 sequence reads: CASSLDLGGGEQFF. CDR3 coding DNA: TGTGCCAGCAGCTTAGATCTTGGCGGGGGGGAGCAGTTCTTC. The chain carries TRBV11-3 and TRBJ2-1; 8 bases map to TRBD2. In germline, CDR1 is SGHNT, CDR2 YENEEA. The CDR3 length is 14 residues. The V gene end was trimmed by 0 bases and the J gene end by 10 bases; junction bases not matched to a gene: 5.

Concerning this clone itself: The same CDR3 can be traced to other DNA sequences in this sample. This chain links TRBV6-5 with TRBJ1-1; D gene unclear. The CDR3 spans 14 residues. V was trimmed by 0 bases and J by 1 base, leaving 6 bases between them. Germline lookup yields CDR1 MNHEY and CDR2 SVGAGI. Here the CDR3 DNA reads TGTGCCAGCAGTTACTCGGAGGGGAACACTGAAGCTTTCTTT. It is translated as CASSYSEGNTEAFF.

J is TRBJ2-3 and V is TRBV6-6; 8 bases align to TRBD1. This CDR3 is 16 amino acids long. Per the germline V gene, CDR1 is MNHNY and CDR2 is SVGAGI (reference sequence). J lost 1 base, V lost 5 bases, and 8 bases had no gene match. This chain's CDR3 is CASSPTGGGGTDTQYF. The CDR3 nucleotides are TGTGCCAGCAGTCCTACAGGGGGAGGAGGCACAGATACGCAGTATTTT.

The rearrangement uses TRBV5-4 and TRBJ2-2, with 9 nucleotides matching TRBD2. Germline V gene lookup returns CDR1 SGHNT and CDR2 YYREEE (reference sequence). J gave up 2 bases and V 2 bases, and 4 bases lay outside the gene matches. The CDR3 is 16 amino acids. CDR3 sequence reads: CASSFGGRANTGELFF. The CDR3 DNA sequence: TGTGCCAGCAGCTTCGGCGGGAGGGCCAACACCGGGGAGCTGTTTTTT.

The chain joins TRBV5-1 to TRBJ2-2; D is perhaps TRBD2 (5 bases). The CDR3 totals 16 residues. The V and J ends lost 4 bases and 0 bases respectively, with 13 bases between them. The germline gives CDR1 SGHRS, CDR2 YFSETQ. The CDR3 nucleotides read TGCGCCAGCAGCCCGAGCGGTCTCGCGAACACCGGGGAGCTGTTTTTT. Translating gives CASSPSGLANTGELFF. Complete variable domain (other parts from reference TRBV5-1 and TRBJ2-2): KAGVTQTPRYLIKTRGQQVTLSCSPISGHRSVSWYQQTPGQGLQFLFEYFSETQRNKGNFPGRFSGRQFSNSRSEMNVSTLELGDSALYLCASSPSGLANTGELFFGEGSRLTVL.

The chain links TRBV4-1 to TRBJ1-2; D is possibly TRBD1 (6 bases). Germline V gives CDR1 MGHRA, CDR2 YSYEKL. The CDR3 extends over 15 amino acids. V was trimmed by 4 bases and J by 7 bases, leaving 19 bases between them. The CDR3 sequence: CASSLLAEGGRGYTF. CDR3 coding DNA: TGCGCCAGCAGCCTCCTAGCGGAAGGGGGTCGTGGCTACACCTTC.

V gene TRBV9 combines with J gene TRBJ1-3, with D perhaps matching TRBD1 (6 bases). CDR3 length: 15 amino acids. The V end lost 0 bases, the J end lost 5 bases, and 12 bases lay between the germline ends. Germline assignment: CDR1 SGDLS and CDR2 YYNGEE. This chain's CDR3 is CASSVDPGVRNTIYF. DNA for the CDR3: TGTGCCAGCAGCGTAGATCCAGGGGTGCGAAACACCATATATTTT.

The chain uses TRBV19 and TRBJ2-1; D is undetermined. The CDR3 sequence is 13 residues long. V lost 6 bases and J 1 base, leaving 7 bases between the germline ends. The germline gives CDR1 LNHDA, CDR2 SQIVND (reference sequence). CDR3 DNA sequence: TGTGCCAGTAGCAGGATTTCCTACAATGAGCAGTTCTTC. This encodes CASSRISYNEQFF.

This clone occurred a few times. The chain recombines TRBV30 with TRBJ1-5; 8 nucleotides align to TRBD1. Trimming took 2 bases from V and 0 from J; bases not matched to a gene: 9. Per the germline V gene, CDR1 is GTSNPN and CDR2 is SVGIG (reference sequence). This CDR3 has 17 residues. The CDR3 DNA reads TGTGCCTGGAGTATGGGACAGGAGATTTATAGCAATCAGCCCCAGCATTTT. Its protein product is CAWSMGQEIYSNQPQHF.

This clone was seen a single time. The V and J genes are TRBV7-9 and TRBJ2-3; TRBD2 matches 9 bases. Germline lookup yields CDR1 SEHNR and CDR2 FQNEAQ (reference sequence). CDR3 length: 15 amino acids. J gave up 0 bases and V 2 bases, and 0 bases lay outside the gene matches. The CDR3 sequence is CASSLTSGSTDTQYF. CDR3 bases: TGTGCCAGCAGCTTAACTAGCGGGAGCACAGATACGCAGTATTTT.

The V gene is TRBV7-9, the J gene TRBJ2-5, with 7 nucleotides matching TRBD1. Germline V gene lookup returns CDR1 SEHNR and CDR2 FQNEAQ (reference sequence). With V trimmed by 5 bases and J by 6 bases, 6 bases remained unmatched. CDR3 size: 13 residues. CDR3 nucleotides: TGTGCCAGCAGCATCTGGGACAGACAGACCCAGTACTTC. This sequence encodes CASSIWDRQTQYF. Full variable domain (missing parts from reference TRBV7-9 and TRBJ2-5): DTGVSQNPRHKITKRGQNVTFRCDPISEHNRLYWYRQTLGQGPEFLTYFQNEAQLEKSRLLSDRFSAERPKGSFSTLEIQRTEQGDSAMYLCASSIWDRQTQYFGPGTRLLVL.

The V and J genes are TRBV5-8 and TRBJ1-1; D uncertain. Germline CDR1 reads SGHTS; CDR2 reads YDEGEE. Trimming removed 3 bases at V and 5 bases at J, with 14 bases between. The CDR3 sequence is 14 residues long. The CDR3 bases are TGTGCCAGCAGCTCCGCCGCTCCTAGAACTGAAGCTTTCTTT. Protein: CASSSAAPRTEAFF.

V usage is TRBV19 and J usage is TRBJ2-1; TRBD2 matches 13 bases. V lost 6 bases and J lost 8; bases outside the gene matches: 13. CDR1 and CDR2 from the germline V gene are LNHDA and SQIVND (reference sequence). CDR3 length: 17 amino acids. The CDR3 DNA reads as TGTGCCAGTAGCGGACTAGCGGGAGTGGGGGTCATGTATGAGCAGTTCTTC. Residues: CASSGLAGVGVMYEQFF.

The chain recombines TRBV28 with TRBJ1-4; D may be TRBD1 (5 bases). The germline V gene encodes CDR1 MDHEN and CDR2 SYDVKM. CDR3 length: 13 residues. V was trimmed by 5 bases and J by 7 bases, leaving 11 bases between them. Here the CDR3 reads CASSIRDSEKLFF. CDR3 nucleotides: TGTGCCAGCAGTATCAGGGATAGTGAAAAACTGTTTTTT.

This chain joins TRBV28 and TRBJ2-7; D remains unclear. Germline V gene lookup returns CDR1 MDHEN and CDR2 SYDVKM. V gave up 3 bases and J gave up 0 bases, with 12 bases separating them. CDR3 size: 15 residues. The CDR3 is CASSFNVQISYEQYF. The CDR3 DNA reads as TGTGCCAGCAGTTTCAACGTGCAGATCTCCTACGAGCAGTACTTC. Based on the CDR3 plus reference TRBV28 and TRBJ2-7, the full variable domain is DVKVTQSSRYLVKRTGEKVFLECVQDMDHENMFWYRQDPGLGLRLIYFSYDVKMKEKGDIPEGYSVSREKKERFSLILESASTNQTSMYLCASSFNVQISYEQYFGPGTRLTVT.

CDR3 DNA: TGCGCCAGCAGTGAAAGTAGTCCGTACCCAGAGACCCAGTACTTC. This gives the protein CASSESSPYPETQYF. J is TRBJ2-5 and V is TRBV10-1; the D is unclear. Between the trimmed V and J ends, which lost 3 bases and 4 bases, there was a span of 15 bases. The CDR3 has 15 residues. Looked up from germline, CDR1 is WNHNN and CDR2 is SYGVQD (reference sequence).

This clone occurred once. This sequence joins TRBV28 and TRBJ2-2; TRBD2 agrees at 11 bases. Germline CDR1 reads MDHEN; CDR2 reads SYDVKM. The CDR3 sequence is 16 residues long. The V and J ends lost 6 bases and 7 bases, in that order; junction bases with no gene match: 10. The CDR3 DNA is TGTGCCAGCAGCCCAATACTAGCGGGAGTGGGCGGGGAGCTGTTTTTT. This sequence encodes CASSPILAGVGGELFF. The full variable domain, with the rest looked up from reference TRBV28 and TRBJ2-2, is DVKVTQSSRYLVKRTGEKVFLECVQDMDHENMFWYRQDPGLGLRLIYFSYDVKMKEKGDIPEGYSVSREKKERFSLILESASTNQTSMYLCASSPILAGVGGELFFGEGSRLTVL.

The genes are TRBV10-3 and TRBJ2-1; TRBD2 matches 9 bases. CDR1 is ENHRY, CDR2 SYGVKD, per germline. The CDR3 consists of 15 residues. Trimming took 7 bases from V and 7 from J; bases not matched to a gene: 11. The CDR3 loop reads CAIIDSGSSGNEQFF. The CDR3, as DNA: TGTGCCATCATTGATAGCGGGAGCTCAGGGAATGAGCAGTTCTTC.